Following are 12 T cell receptor beta chains from one sample sequenced in a study of T cell responses to AZD1222 COVID-19 vaccine. Some clones are missing from TCRdb's copy, which holds only in-frame ones; the method was immunoSEQ multiplex PCR. The sample holds about 85,000 clones; less than 90% are singletons and the top ten take about 7.7%. Sequenced material: peripheral blood, taken on day 0 of AZD1222 vaccination. Receptor source: an adult in good health.

By share, this clone counts as medium-sized. V gene TRBV3-1 (or the pseudogene TRBV3-2) combines with J gene TRBJ1-2; D gene uncertain. There are 13 residues in the CDR3. Germline V gene sequence: CDR1 LGHDT, CDR2 YNNKEL (reference sequence). Trimming left V 1 base short and J 5 bases short, with 8 bases between. The CDR3 bases are TGTGCCAGCAGCCAAGGAAACGCTTATGGCTACACCTTC. This translates into CASSQGNAYGYTF.

The J gene is TRBJ2-3, the V gene TRBV6-5; D not resolved. With 8 bases removed from V and 5 bases from J, the gap between germline ends came to 11 bases. CDR1 is MNHEY, CDR2 SVGAGI, per germline. This CDR3 is built from 12 residues. CDR3 sequence (DNA): TGTGCCAGCGTGGGCGGTATAGATACGCAGTATTTT. It codes for CASVGGIDTQYF.

The gene calls are TRBV15 and TRBJ1-5; D perhaps matches TRBD1 (5 bases). This CDR3 region has 17 residues. V was pared by 2 bases and J by 0 bases, with 14 bases between. Germline V gene sequence: CDR1 LNHNV, CDR2 YYDKDF (reference sequence). The CDR3 DNA reads as TGTGCCACCAGCAGACGGCTAGGAGGGGATAGCAATCAGCCCCAGCATTTT. It specifies CATSRRLGGDSNQPQHF.

This clone was found a few times. The chain carries TRBV30 and TRBJ2-7; no firm D call. The CDR3 is 11 amino acids. Trimming pared 2 bases from V and 3 bases from J, leaving 5 bases between. Germline assignment: CDR1 GTSNPN and CDR2 SVGIG (reference sequence). CDR3 in amino acids: CAWSLNYEQYF. In nucleotides, the CDR3 is TGTGCCTGGAGTCTCAACTACGAGCAGTACTTC.

This clone was observed once. The rearrangement links TRBV6-2 or TRBV6-3 to TRBJ2-3; D remains ambiguous. Looked up from germline, CDR1 is MNHEY and CDR2 is SVGEGT. V was pared by 1 base and J by 5 bases, with 7 bases between. The CDR3 has 13 residues. The CDR3 DNA reads TGTGCCAGCAGTTACTATTCGAGAGATACGCAGTATTTT. Translation: CASSYYSRDTQYF.

A note on this clone: In the same sample, other DNA sequences code for this CDR3. V gene TRBV28 combines with J gene TRBJ1-2; 10 bases fit TRBD1. This CDR3 has 16 residues. Trimming took 6 bases from V and 4 from J; bases not matched to a gene: 11. Per germline, CDR1 MDHEN and CDR2 SYDVKM. In nucleotides, the CDR3 is TGTGCCAGCAGCCCTACCAGGACAGGGGGTACCTATGGCTACACCTTC. This codes for CASSPTRTGGTYGYTF.

The gene calls are TRBV28 and TRBJ2-7; 12 bases line up with TRBD1. The length of the CDR3 is 14 residues. Trimming at V came to 7 bases and at J to 3 bases, leaving 4 bases not matched to a gene. The germline CDR1 and CDR2 sequences are MDHEN and SYDVKM. The CDR3 loop is CASKGDRGHYEQYF. In nucleotides, the CDR3 is TGTGCCAGCAAAGGGGACAGGGGGCACTACGAGCAGTACTTC.

The genes are TRBV19 and TRBJ1-5; TRBD1 matches 8 bases. The J segment lost 5 bases and the V segment lost 11 bases, leaving 11 bases of the junction unmatched. Germline CDR1 is LNHDA and CDR2 is SQIVND (reference sequence). This CDR3 contains 14 residues. The CDR3 DNA is TGTGCCTCCAGGACAGGGCGGGTTGATCAGCCCCAGCATTTT. It specifies CASRTGRVDQPQHF.

The chain uses TRBV7-6 and TRBJ2-5; TRBD1 might be the D (6 bases). This CDR3 comprises 15 residues. From germline, CDR1 is SGHVS and CDR2 FNYEAQ. The ends were cut back, 5 bases at V and 1 base at J, with 14 bases in the middle. The CDR3 spells CASSADRRIQETQYF. The CDR3 DNA follows: TGTGCCAGCAGCGCAGACAGGAGGATCCAAGAGACCCAGTACTTC.

This rearrangement joins TRBV25-1 to TRBJ2-2; D is unresolved. This CDR3 contains 13 residues. From germline, CDR1 is MGHDK and CDR2 SYGVNS. The ends were cut back, 9 bases at V and 5 bases at J, with 13 bases in the middle. The chain's CDR3 is CASLGIWTGELFF. The CDR3 DNA reads TGTGCCAGTCTAGGGATTTGGACCGGGGAGCTGTTTTTT.

The genes are TRBV3-1 (or the pseudogene TRBV3-2) and TRBJ2-2, with 7 positions matching TRBD1. V trimming: 4 bases; J trimming: 0 bases; junction bases outside the gene matches: 5. The CDR3 spans 16 residues. In germline, CDR1 is LGHDT, CDR2 YNNKEL (reference sequence). This chain's CDR3 is CASSRRGGANTGELFF. In nucleotides, the CDR3 is TGTGCCAGCAGCCGCCGAGGGGGCGCGAACACCGGGGAGCTGTTTTTT.

This chain connects TRBV29-1 to TRBJ2-3, with D perhaps matching TRBD2 (6 bases). Germline V gene data show CDR1 as SQVTM and CDR2 as ANQGSEA. This CDR3 has 14 residues. Trimming left V 5 bases short and J 1 base short, with 13 bases between. The CDR3 DNA reads as TGCAGCGTTCGGCGGGACGGAGGCACAGATACGCAGTATTTT. Translating it yields CSVRRDGGTDTQYF.